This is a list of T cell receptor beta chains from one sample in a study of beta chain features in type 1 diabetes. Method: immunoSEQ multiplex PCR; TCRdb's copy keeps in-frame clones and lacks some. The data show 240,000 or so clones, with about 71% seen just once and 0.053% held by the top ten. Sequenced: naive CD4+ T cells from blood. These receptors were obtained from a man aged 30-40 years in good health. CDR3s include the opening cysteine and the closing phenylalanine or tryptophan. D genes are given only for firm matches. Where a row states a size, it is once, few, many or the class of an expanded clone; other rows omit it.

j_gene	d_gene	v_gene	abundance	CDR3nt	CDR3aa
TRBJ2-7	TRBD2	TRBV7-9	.	TGTGCCAGCAGCTTAGCAGGACTAGCGGTGTACGAGCAGTACTTC	CASSLAGLAVYEQYF
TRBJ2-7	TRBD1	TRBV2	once	TGTGCCAGCAGTGATGGACAGGGCAACTACGAGCAGTACTTC	CASSDGQGNYEQYF
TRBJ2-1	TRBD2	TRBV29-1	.	TGCAGCGTTGAAGGGCTAGCGGGTAACTCCTACAATGAGCAGTTCTTC	CSVEGLAGNSYNEQFF
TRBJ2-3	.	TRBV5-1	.	TGCGCCAGCAGCGACCCTAGCACAGATACGCAGTATTTT	CASSDPSTDTQYF
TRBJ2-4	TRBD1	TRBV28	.	TGTGCCAGCGGAGCAGGGGGCGAGAACATTCAGTACTTC	CASGAGGENIQYF
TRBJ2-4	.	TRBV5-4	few	TGTGCCAGCAGCTTGTCAAATCCGGTGCGGAACATTCAGTACTTC	CASSLSNPVRNIQYF
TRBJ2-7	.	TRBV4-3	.	TGCGCCAGCAGCCCGGGGCCCGCCGCCTACGAGCAGTACTTC	CASSPGPAAYEQYF
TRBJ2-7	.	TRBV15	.	TGTGCCACCAGCAGAGACGGGCAGTTTCCGTACTTC	CATSRDGQFPYF
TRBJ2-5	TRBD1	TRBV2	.	TGTGCCAGCAGCTCGACAGGGGCCTACCAAGAGACCCAGTACTTC	CASSSTGAYQETQYF
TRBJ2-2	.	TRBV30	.	TGTGCCTGGAGTGTAGGGAGGAACACCGGGGAGCTGTTTTTT	CAWSVGRNTGELFF
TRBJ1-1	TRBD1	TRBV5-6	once	TGTGCCAGCAGCCCCCGGGGACAGGGATGGGCTGAAGCTTTCTTT	CASSPRGQGWAEAFF
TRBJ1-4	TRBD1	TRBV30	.	TGTGCCTGGAGAAAGGGGGCGCGAGATGAAAAACTGTTTTTT	CAWRKGARDEKLFF
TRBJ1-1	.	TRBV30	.	TGTGCCTGGAGACCTCAGGGGTGGACTGAAGCTTTCTTT	CAWRPQGWTEAFF
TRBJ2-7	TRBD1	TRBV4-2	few	TGTGCCAGCAGTGGGGACAGCCCGAACTACGAGCAGTACTTC	CASSGDSPNYEQYF
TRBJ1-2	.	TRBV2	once	TGTGCCAGCAGCTTGGACAGCTATGGCTACACCTTC	CASSLDSYGYTF
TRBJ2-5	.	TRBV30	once	TGTGCCTGGAGTAAACAGAACCAAGAGACCCAGTACTTC	CAWSKQNQETQYF
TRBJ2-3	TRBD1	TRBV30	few	TGTGCCTGGAGTGTAGGGGACAGTCGGACAGATACGCAGTATTTT	CAWSVGDSRTDTQYF
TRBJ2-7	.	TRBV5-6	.	TGTGCCAGCAGTAACTTCTACGAGCAGTACTTC	CASSNFYEQYF
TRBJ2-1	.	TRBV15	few	TGTGCCACCAGCGCCCGGGTCAGCTCCGGTGAGCAGTTCTTC	CATSARVSSGEQFF
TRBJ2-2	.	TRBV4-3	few	TGCGCCAGCAGCCAAGCTGGGTCTCACACCGGGGAGCTGTTTTTT	CASSQAGSHTGELFF
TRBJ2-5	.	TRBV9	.	TGTGCCAGCAGCGTACAGGTTTTAGGGGAGACCCAGTACTTC	CASSVQVLGETQYF
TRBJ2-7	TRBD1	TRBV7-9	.	TGTGCCAGCAGCAAACGGACAGGGTTGGTAGGCGAGCAGTACTTC	CASSKRTGLVGEQYF
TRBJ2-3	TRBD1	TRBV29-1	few	TGCAGCGGTGGGACAGCCGTTACGCAGTATTTT	CSGGTAVTQYF
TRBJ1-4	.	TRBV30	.	TGTGCCTGGACGAATTTATCTGGGGAAAAACTGTTTTTT	CAWTNLSGEKLFF
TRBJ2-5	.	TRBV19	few	TGTGCCAGTAAAGTCAACGGGGGACAAGAGACCCAGTACTTC	CASKVNGGQETQYF
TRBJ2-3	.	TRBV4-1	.	TGCGCCAGCAGCCAAGATGCGAGGGCCACAGATACGCAGTATTTT	CASSQDARATDTQYF
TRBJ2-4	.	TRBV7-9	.	TGTGCCAGCAGCTTAGCACCGGGACCGGGCATTCAGTACTTC	CASSLAPGPGIQYF
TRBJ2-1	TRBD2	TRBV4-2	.	TGTGCCAGCAGCCAAGATACTAGCGGGAGCGATGAGCAGTTCTTC	CASSQDTSGSDEQFF
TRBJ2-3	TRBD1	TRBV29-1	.	TGCAGCGTTTGGGGACAGGGAACAGATACGCAGTATTTT	CSVWGQGTDTQYF
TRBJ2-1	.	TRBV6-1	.	TGTGCCAGCAGTAAACAGGGTAGGGATGAGCAGTTCTTC	CASSKQGRDEQFF
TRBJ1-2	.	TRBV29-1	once	TGCAGCGTTGGTGAGCTGGAGCGCGGCTACACCTTC	CSVGELERGYTF
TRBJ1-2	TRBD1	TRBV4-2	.	TGTGCCAGCAGCCCTCAACCGGGGACAGGTGACATCTATGGCTACACCTTC	CASSPQPGTGDIYGYTF